Below are 9 T cell receptor beta chains sequenced from a single sample in a study of blood T cell repertoires in COVID-19. Produced via immunoSEQ multiplex PCR; TCRdb's table is partial and in-frame only. Of over 200,000 clones in the sample, 65% to 85% are singletons; the top ten hold around 30%. Sequencing was carried out using peripheral blood. The receptors come from a man aged 40-50 years with acute or convalescent COVID-19.

This chain connects TRBV5-4 to TRBJ2-3; weak D call: TRBD2 (5 bases). This CDR3 is 14 amino acids long. From germline, CDR1 is SGHNT and CDR2 YYREEE (reference sequence). Deletions cut 4 bases from V and 4 bases from J, with 13 bases between. CDR3 residues: CASSTPLEADTQYF. Written as DNA, the CDR3 is TGTGCCAGCAGCACTCCTTTGGAGGCAGATACGCAGTATTTT.

V and J are TRBV6-5 and TRBJ2-6; D is unresolved. CDR1 MNHEY and CDR2 SVGAGI come from the germline V gene. Trimming removed 5 bases at V and 4 bases at J, with 6 bases between. The CDR3 extends over 13 amino acids. The CDR3 DNA sequence: TGTGCCAGCAGTAAATCAGGGGCCAACGTCCTGACTTTC. Amino acid sequence: CASSKSGANVLTF.

The rearrangement joins TRBV7-3 to TRBJ1-1, with a weak D call TRBD1 (6 bases). This CDR3 is 14 amino acids long. Between the trimmed V and J ends, which lost 3 bases and 4 bases, there was a span of 12 bases. The germline V gene encodes CDR1 SGHTA and CDR2 FQGTGA. The CDR3: CASSFTGKGTEAFF. CDR3 coding DNA: TGTGCCAGCAGCTTTACAGGGAAGGGCACTGAAGCTTTCTTT. Combining the CDR3 with reference TRBV7-3 and TRBJ1-1 gives the whole variable domain GAGVSQTPSNKVTEKGKYVELRCDPISGHTALYWYRQSLGQGPEFLIYFQGTGAADDSGLPNDRFFAVRPEGSVSTLKIQRTERGDSAVYLCASSFTGKGTEAFFGQGTRLTVV.

The CDR3 DNA sequence: TGTGCCAGCAGCATCTCAGCGGGGGCCTACGAGCAGTACTTC. As protein: CASSISAGAYEQYF. The genes are TRBV7-2 and TRBJ2-7; 8 nucleotides align to TRBD2. This CDR3 has 14 residues. After removal of 5 bases from V and 2 bases from J, the junction contained 5 bases not matched to a gene. CDR1 is SGHTA and CDR2 is FQGNSA in the germline V gene.

The genes are TRBV29-1 and TRBJ2-3; TRBD1 matches at 7 bases. CDR3 length: 14 residues. Unmatched junction bases numbered 8, after V lost 3 bases and J lost 5 bases. Per germline, CDR1 SQVTM and CDR2 ANQGSEA. CDR3 region: CSVERKGAEDTQYF. CDR3 bases: TGCAGCGTTGAGAGGAAGGGGGCGGAAGATACGCAGTATTTT.

The chain links TRBV19 to TRBJ1-2; TRBD1 matches at 8 bases. With V trimmed by 9 bases and J by 0 bases, 6 bases remained unmatched. CDR1 is LNHDA, CDR2 SQIVND, per germline (reference sequence). The CDR3 loop spans 14 amino acids. The DNA for the CDR3 is TGTGCCAGCTCTCAACAGGGGGCTAACTATGGCTACACCTTC. It specifies CASSQQGANYGYTF.

The chain joins TRBV19 to TRBJ1-1; 9 bases match TRBD1. The CDR3 length is 14 residues. Germline CDR1 LNHDA, CDR2 SQIVND (reference sequence). The J segment lost 11 bases and the V segment lost 5 bases, leaving 12 bases of the junction unmatched. The CDR3 reads CASSPQGQGPYAFF. CDR3 coding DNA: TGTGCCAGTAGTCCACAGGGACAGGGCCCCTACGCTTTCTTT.

This clone was seen at least ten times. The rearrangement links TRBV5-4 to TRBJ2-1; D perhaps matches TRBD1 (5 bases). V was pared by 2 bases and J by 9 bases, with 18 bases between. Germline CDR1 SGHNT, CDR2 YYREEE (reference sequence). This CDR3 is 15 amino acids long. The CDR3 DNA follows: TGTGCCAGCAGCTTCGACAGCCTAGTCCTGGGTGAGCAGTTCTTC. Amino acid sequence: CASSFDSLVLGEQFF.

This rearrangement joins TRBV6-5 to TRBJ2-7; tentatively, D is TRBD2 (6 bases). The ends were cut back, 10 bases at V and 3 bases at J, with 19 bases in the middle. Germline V gene data show CDR1 as MNHEY and CDR2 as SVGAGI. The CDR3 has 14 amino acids. CDR3 DNA: TGTGCCACCTTACCTACGGGGGTCGGCTACGAGCAGTACTTC. It encodes CATLPTGVGYEQYF.